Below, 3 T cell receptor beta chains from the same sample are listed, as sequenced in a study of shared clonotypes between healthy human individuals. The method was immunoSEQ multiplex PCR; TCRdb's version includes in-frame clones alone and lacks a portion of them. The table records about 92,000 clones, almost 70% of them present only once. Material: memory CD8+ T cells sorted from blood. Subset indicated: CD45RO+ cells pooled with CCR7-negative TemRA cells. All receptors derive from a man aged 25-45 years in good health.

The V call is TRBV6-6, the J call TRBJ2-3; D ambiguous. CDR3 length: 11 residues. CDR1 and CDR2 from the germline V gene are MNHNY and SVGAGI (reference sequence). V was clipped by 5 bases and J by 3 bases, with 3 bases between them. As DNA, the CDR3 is TGTGCCAGCAGTAAAACAGATACGCAGTATTTT. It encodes CASSKTDTQYF.

The CDR3 region has the DNA TGTGCCAGCAGCAAACTGACAGGGCCTTCCCAAGAGACCCAGTACTTC. This sequence encodes CASSKLTGPSQETQYF. The chain has TRBV5-4 and TRBJ2-5; 7 nucleotides align to TRBD1. CDR1 and CDR2 from the germline V gene are SGHNT and YYREEE (reference sequence). The ends lost 4 bases at V and 1 base at J; junction bases unmatched: 10. The length of the CDR3 is 16 residues. The variable domain in full, with the rest retrieved from reference TRBV5-4 and TRBJ2-5, is ETGVTQSPTHLIKTRGQQVTLRCSSQSGHNTVSWYQQALGQGPQFIFQYYREEENGRGNFPPRFSGLQFPNYSSELNVNALELDDSALYLCASSKLTGPSQETQYFGPGTRLLVL.

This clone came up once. The CDR3 region is CASSGGHGAKETQYF. The CDR3 bases are TGTGCCAGCAGTGGTGGACACGGGGCCAAAGAGACCCAGTACTTC. The chain carries TRBV28 and TRBJ2-5; D might be TRBD1 or TRBD2, each matching 5 bases. CDR1 is MDHEN, CDR2 SYDVKM, per germline. Trimming left V 5 bases short and J 3 bases short, with 16 bases between. This CDR3 comprises 15 residues.